Given below is one T cell receptor beta chain in context. From 10 ml of fresh peripheral blood, PBMCs were isolated. The sample comes from a study of T cells in Graves' hyperthyroidism and ophthalmopathy. RNA transcripts served as the template for amplifying TCR beta CDR3 regions. Primed by the HTBI set, a first-round RT-PCR was run on the TCR CDR3. TCRdb re-analysed the multiplex PCR reads in MiXCR, keeping a single row per CDR3 protein. Of about 300,000 distinct CDR3 sequences in the sample, roughly 18% are singletons; the top ten hold less than 40%. The CDR3 contains 13 residues. Germline V CDR1 and CDR2: DFQATT, SNEGSKA (reference sequence). V lost 5 bases, J lost 5 bases, and 13 bases lay in between.

V usage is TRBV20-1 and J usage is TRBJ1-5; D may be TRBD1 (5 bases). The TCR was taken from a man aged 50-60 years with Graves' ophthalmopathy. The sequenced sample was blood. The CDR3 nucleotides are TGCAGTGCTGGGAGGGGAGGGGATCAGCCCCAGCATTTT. This gives the protein CSAGRGGDQPQHF.